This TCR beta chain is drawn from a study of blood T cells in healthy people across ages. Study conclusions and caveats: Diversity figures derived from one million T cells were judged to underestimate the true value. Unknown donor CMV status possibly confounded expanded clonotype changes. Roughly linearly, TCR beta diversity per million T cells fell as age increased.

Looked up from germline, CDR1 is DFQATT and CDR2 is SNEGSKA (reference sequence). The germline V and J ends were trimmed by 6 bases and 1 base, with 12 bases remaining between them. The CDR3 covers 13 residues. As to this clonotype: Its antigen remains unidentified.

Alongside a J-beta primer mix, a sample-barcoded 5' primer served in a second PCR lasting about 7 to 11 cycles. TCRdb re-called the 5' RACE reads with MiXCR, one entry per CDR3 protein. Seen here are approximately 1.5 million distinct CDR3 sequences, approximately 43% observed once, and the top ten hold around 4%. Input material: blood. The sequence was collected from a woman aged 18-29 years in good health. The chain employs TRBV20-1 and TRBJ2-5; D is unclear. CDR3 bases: TGCAGTGCCGCTGACGGCCTCCAAGAGACCCAGTACTTC. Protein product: CSAADGLQETQYF.